This T cell receptor (beta chain) is drawn from a study of T cells in Graves' hyperthyroidism and ophthalmopathy. TCR beta CDR3 regions were amplified from RNA. HTBI primers were the set used in a first-round RT-PCR of the TCR CDR3. MiXCR, run by TCRdb on the multiplex PCR reads, gives a single entry per CDR3 protein. The sample lists fewer than 250,000 distinct CDR3 sequences; roughly 17% were seen once. The CDR3 sequence is 16 residues long. The V end was cut by 2 bases, the J end by 5 bases, with 16 bases between. Germline-derived CDR1 and CDR2 are SGHAT and FQNNGV. This clonotype was counted ten times or more.

The receptor's source is a woman aged 18-29 years with Graves' ophthalmopathy. The genes are TRBV11-2 and TRBJ2-1, with no clear D. Sequencing used blood. CDR3 sequence (DNA): TGTGCCAGCAGCTTAAATCGTCTATTTATTAACAATGAGCAGTTCTTC. Its protein product is CASSLNRLFINNEQFF. Drawing the rest from reference TRBV11-2 and TRBJ2-1, the complete variable domain is EAGVAQSPRYKIIEKRQSVAFWCNPISGHATLYWYQQILGQGPKLLIQFQNNGVVDDSQLPKDRFSAERLKGVDSTLKIQPAKLEDSAVYLCASSLNRLFINNEQFFGPGTRLTVL.